These T cell receptor beta chains were read from a single sample in a study of T cells in Graves' hyperthyroidism and ophthalmopathy. TCRdb re-called the multiplex PCR reads through MiXCR, storing one row per CDR3 protein. The sample holds a few hundred thousand distinct CDR3 sequences; roughly 25% are singletons and the top ten take around 79%. The specimen was blood. The receptors were sampled from a middle-aged man with Graves' hyperthyroidism. CDR3s include the opening cysteine and the closing phenylalanine or tryptophan. The D gene is left open where the match is weak. Size is omitted from some rows. Given values are once, few, many or a class for expanded clones.

d_gene: -; j_gene: TRBJ1-5; abundance: -; v_gene: TRBV6-1; CDR3nt: TGTGCCAGCAGTGAAAGGGTTAATCAGCCCCAGCATTTT; CDR3aa: CASSERVNQPQHF
d_gene: -; j_gene: TRBJ2-3; abundance: -; v_gene: TRBV6-1; CDR3nt: TGTGCCAGCAGTGAAGAGACCACCAGGCATACGCAGTATTTT; CDR3aa: CASSEETTRHTQYF
d_gene: -; j_gene: TRBJ2-4; abundance: -; v_gene: TRBV5-1; CDR3nt: TGCGCCAGCAGCTTGACCGGTGAAACGGGAGCGGCCAAAAACATTCAGTACTTC; CDR3aa: CASSLTGETGAAKNIQYF
d_gene: -; j_gene: TRBJ2-1; abundance: -; v_gene: TRBV12-3/TRBV12-4; CDR3nt: TGTGCCAGCAGTCAAACAGGGACGCAGTTCTTC; CDR3aa: CASSQTGTQFF
d_gene: TRBD2; j_gene: TRBJ2-7; abundance: many; v_gene: TRBV27; CDR3nt: TGTGCCACCGGACTAGCGGGAGGAACACCCTACGAGCAGTACTTC; CDR3aa: CATGLAGGTPYEQYF
d_gene: -; j_gene: TRBJ2-7; abundance: many; v_gene: TRBV3-1; CDR3nt: TGTGCCAGCAGCCGCGACGAACAAGGCGAGCAGTACTTC; CDR3aa: CASSRDEQGEQYF
d_gene: -; j_gene: TRBJ2-7; abundance: -; v_gene: TRBV28; CDR3nt: TGTGCCACCCGGGCCGAGTACGAGCAGTACTTC; CDR3aa: CATRAEYEQYF
d_gene: TRBD2; j_gene: TRBJ2-1; abundance: few; v_gene: TRBV5-1; CDR3nt: TGCGCCAGTGCGGCGGGAGCGAAGGACAATGAGCAGTTCTTC; CDR3aa: CASAAGAKDNEQFF
d_gene: -; j_gene: TRBJ2-3; abundance: -; v_gene: TRBV5-1; CDR3nt: TGCGCCAGCAGCTTGGGCCGCGCAGCGAGCACAGATACGCAGTATTTT; CDR3aa: CASSLGRAASTDTQYF
d_gene: -; j_gene: TRBJ2-7; abundance: -; v_gene: TRBV5-1; CDR3nt: TGCGCCAGCAGTTTTATGACTGCCTACGAGCAGTACTTC; CDR3aa: CASSFMTAYEQYF
d_gene: -; j_gene: TRBJ2-1; abundance: -; v_gene: TRBV3-1; CDR3nt: TGTGCCAGCAGCCAAAGGGTTTCGGTGGGGAGCTCCTACAATGACCAGTTCTTC; CDR3aa: CASSQRVSVGSSYNDQFF
d_gene: -; j_gene: TRBJ1-5; abundance: -; v_gene: TRBV20-1; CDR3nt: TGCAGTGCACTACCAGGTGGCAATCAGCCCCAGCATTTT; CDR3aa: CSALPGGNQPQHF
d_gene: TRBD1; j_gene: TRBJ1-2; abundance: many; v_gene: TRBV6-1; CDR3nt: TGTGCCAGCAGTGACCTGGGACAGGGCTTCTATGGCTACACCTTC; CDR3aa: CASSDLGQGFYGYTF
d_gene: -; j_gene: TRBJ2-2; abundance: -; v_gene: TRBV10-2; CDR3nt: TGCGCCTCCCTCCCTCGGGATTCGAACACCGGGGAGCTGTTTTTT; CDR3aa: CASLPRDSNTGELFF
d_gene: TRBD1; j_gene: TRBJ2-7; abundance: -; v_gene: TRBV6-2/TRBV6-3; CDR3nt: TGTGCCAGCACGGACAGGGGCTACGAGCAGTACTTC; CDR3aa: CASTDRGYEQYF
d_gene: TRBD1; j_gene: TRBJ1-1; abundance: -; v_gene: TRBV5-1; CDR3nt: TGCGCCAGCAGCCGTACAGGGGCCAAACACAACACTGAAGCTTTCTTT; CDR3aa: CASSRTGAKHNTEAFF
d_gene: TRBD2; j_gene: TRBJ2-1; abundance: few; v_gene: TRBV14; CDR3nt: TGTGCCAGCAGCCCCCTTAAGGTAGCGGGAATGTACAATGAGCAGTTCTTC; CDR3aa: CASSPLKVAGMYNEQFF